This T cell receptor beta chain originates from a study of OX40 agonist ivuxolimab in advanced cancers. TCRdb's copy holds only in-frame clones and misses some; the assay was immunoSEQ multiplex PCR. The sample includes about 50,000 clones, about 91% seen only once; the top ten take roughly 5%. With 1 base removed from V and 4 bases from J, the gap between germline ends came to 13 bases. The V gene's germline CDR1 is SNHLY and CDR2 FYNNEI. This CDR3 is built from 15 residues. Study-wide points: Some of the nonresponding patients also showed low levels of normalized T-cell clonal expansion. Within 6 weeks, CD4+ and CD8+ blood T cells expanded clonally at 0.1 to 3.0 mg/kg. Clonal expansion was among the lowest in partial responders at 0.1-3.0 mg/kg, especially CD8+.

To note about this clone: The target antigen is unknown.

This sequence originates from an adult with an advanced solid tumor such as melanoma, head and neck, liver or kidney cancer. The chain carries TRBV2 and TRBJ1-1; perhaps TRBD1 as D (6 bases). The starting material was CD4+ or CD8+ T cells sorted from blood, obtained in a trial of the OX40 agonist ivuxolimab. The CDR3 spells CASSEEGGWVTEAFF. DNA of the CDR3: TGTGCCAGCAGTGAAGAGGGGGGTTGGGTCACTGAAGCTTTCTTT.